This is a list of T cell receptor beta chains from one sample in a study of shared clonotypes between healthy human individuals. Generated by immunoSEQ multiplex PCR, the TCRdb table keeps only in-frame clones and is missing some. The sample holds fewer than 2.5 million clones; approximately 93% are singletons and the top ten take about 0.38%. Input material: naive CD4+ T cells from PBMCs. Source of these receptors: a man younger than 30 in good health. Some clones in this sample may be carry-over from other donors' samples. Each CDR3 is given with its conserved first and last residue. Each record gives: D gene, V gene, J gene, clone size, CDR3 protein, CDR3 DNA. The D gene is left open where the match is weak. Clone size is given for some rows only: seen once, a few or many times, or a class if the clone is expanded.

d_call: -
v_call: TRBV30
j_call: TRBJ1-1
clone_size: -
cdr3_aa: CAWESQGNTEAFF
cdr3_nt: TGTGCCTGGGAGTCACAGGGGAACACTGAAGCTTTCTTT

d_call: TRBD2
v_call: TRBV5-4
j_call: TRBJ2-2
clone_size: -
cdr3_aa: CASSLESGRITGELFF
cdr3_nt: TGTGCCAGCAGCTTGGAAAGCGGGAGAATCACCGGGGAGCTGTTTTTT

d_call: -
v_call: TRBV7-3
j_call: TRBJ2-7
clone_size: -
cdr3_aa: CASSSTGFSEQYF
cdr3_nt: TGTGCCAGCAGCTCCACAGGGTTCTCCGAGCAGTACTTC

d_call: TRBD2
v_call: TRBV9
j_call: TRBJ2-1
clone_size: -
cdr3_aa: CASSARLAVGNEQFF
cdr3_nt: TGTGCCAGCAGCGCGAGACTAGCGGTGGGCAATGAGCAGTTCTTC

d_call: -
v_call: TRBV6-1
j_call: TRBJ1-5
clone_size: -
cdr3_aa: CASSEWRLVGGGQPQHF
cdr3_nt: TGTGCCAGCAGTGAATGGAGGTTGGTCGGGGGCGGTCAGCCCCAGCATTTT

d_call: TRBD2
v_call: TRBV11-2
j_call: TRBJ2-3
clone_size: once
cdr3_aa: CASSPSGSPRDTQYF
cdr3_nt: TGTGCCAGCAGCCCTAGCGGGTCACCGAGGGATACGCAGTATTTT

d_call: -
v_call: TRBV30
j_call: TRBJ1-5
clone_size: -
cdr3_aa: CAWSVLPTQPQHF
cdr3_nt: TGTGCCTGGAGTGTTTTACCGACTCAGCCCCAGCATTTT

d_call: -
v_call: TRBV19
j_call: TRBJ2-1
clone_size: -
cdr3_aa: CASSLVGRSNEQFF
cdr3_nt: TGTGCCAGTAGCCTTGTGGGCCGAAGCAATGAGCAGTTCTTC

d_call: -
v_call: TRBV27
j_call: TRBJ2-7
clone_size: -
cdr3_aa: CASNPRGVGSYEQYF
cdr3_nt: TGTGCCAGCAACCCCAGGGGGGTAGGGAGCTACGAGCAGTACTTC

d_call: -
v_call: TRBV19
j_call: TRBJ1-1
clone_size: -
cdr3_aa: CASRRDPQGLNTEAFF
cdr3_nt: TGTGCCAGTAGGAGGGACCCTCAGGGGTTGAACACTGAAGCTTTCTTT

d_call: -
v_call: TRBV28
j_call: TRBJ2-4
clone_size: -
cdr3_aa: CASSLRGGSAKNIQYF
cdr3_nt: TGTGCCAGCAGTCTAAGAGGGGGATCGGCCAAAAACATTCAGTACTTC

d_call: -
v_call: TRBV9
j_call: TRBJ2-1
clone_size: -
cdr3_aa: CASSVEPGRVYNEQFF
cdr3_nt: TGTGCCAGCAGCGTAGAACCGGGGCGGGTATACAATGAGCAGTTCTTC

d_call: -
v_call: TRBV5-8
j_call: TRBJ2-7
clone_size: -
cdr3_aa: CASSLWGRAYEQYF
cdr3_nt: TGTGCCAGCAGCTTGTGGGGTCGGGCCTACGAGCAGTACTTC

d_call: -
v_call: TRBV29-1
j_call: TRBJ1-2
clone_size: -
cdr3_aa: CSVEERGPNYGYTF
cdr3_nt: TGCAGCGTTGAAGAAAGGGGACCTAACTATGGCTACACCTTC

d_call: -
v_call: TRBV7-2
j_call: TRBJ2-5
clone_size: -
cdr3_aa: CASSLEARQETQYF
cdr3_nt: TGTGCCAGCAGCTTAGAAGCGCGACAAGAGACCCAGTACTTC

d_call: -
v_call: TRBV10-1
j_call: TRBJ2-7
clone_size: -
cdr3_aa: CASSEDRGEPYEQYF
cdr3_nt: TGCGCCAGCAGTGAGGATCGTGGGGAACCCTACGAGCAGTACTTC

d_call: -
v_call: TRBV18
j_call: TRBJ2-3
clone_size: once
cdr3_aa: CASSPPGVGDTQYF
cdr3_nt: TGTGCCAGCTCACCACCAGGGGTCGGAGATACGCAGTATTTT

d_call: TRBD2
v_call: TRBV4-1
j_call: TRBJ2-3
clone_size: -
cdr3_aa: CASSSKHGTSETATDTQYF
cdr3_nt: TGCGCCAGCAGCTCGAAGCACGGGACTAGCGAGACCGCCACAGATACGCAGTATTTT

d_call: TRBD1
v_call: TRBV18
j_call: TRBJ2-7
clone_size: -
cdr3_aa: CASSPPDRGPYEQYF
cdr3_nt: TGTGCCAGCTCACCACCAGACAGGGGTCCCTACGAGCAGTACTTC

d_call: TRBD1
v_call: TRBV7-9
j_call: TRBJ2-7
clone_size: once
cdr3_aa: CASSPGQVLNYEQYF
cdr3_nt: TGTGCCAGCAGCCCCGGACAGGTTCTGAACTACGAGCAGTACTTC

d_call: -
v_call: TRBV19
j_call: TRBJ1-5
clone_size: -
cdr3_aa: CASSMGGGDQPQHF
cdr3_nt: TGTGCCAGTAGTATGGGAGGTGGGGATCAGCCCCAGCATTTT

d_call: -
v_call: TRBV6-1
j_call: TRBJ2-4
clone_size: -
cdr3_aa: CASSEGGSKNIQYF
cdr3_nt: TGTGCCAGCAGTGAGGGGGGTAGCAAAAACATTCAGTACTTC

d_call: -
v_call: TRBV11-2
j_call: TRBJ2-1
clone_size: -
cdr3_aa: CASSGGRPQNNEQFF
cdr3_nt: TGTGCCAGCAGCGGAGGACGGCCACAGAACAATGAGCAGTTCTTC

d_call: TRBD2
v_call: TRBV19
j_call: TRBJ2-3
clone_size: -
cdr3_aa: CASSTGTSGLMHTQYF
cdr3_nt: TGTGCCAGTAGTACCGGGACTAGCGGACTCATGCATACGCAGTATTTT

d_call: -
v_call: TRBV10-3
j_call: TRBJ1-4
clone_size: once
cdr3_aa: CAISESFLGREGNEKLFF
cdr3_nt: TGTGCCATCAGTGAGTCCTTCCTGGGGAGGGAAGGTAATGAAAAACTGTTTTTT

d_call: -
v_call: TRBV6-5
j_call: TRBJ2-5
clone_size: -
cdr3_aa: CASSYAGTQYF
cdr3_nt: TGTGCCAGCAGTTACGCAGGGACCCAGTACTTC

d_call: -
v_call: TRBV30
j_call: TRBJ2-7
clone_size: -
cdr3_aa: CAWVGGSGYEQYF
cdr3_nt: TGTGCCTGGGTAGGGGGATCAGGCTACGAGCAGTACTTC

d_call: -
v_call: TRBV5-1
j_call: TRBJ2-5
clone_size: -
cdr3_aa: CASSFSGFQETQYF
cdr3_nt: TGCGCCAGCAGCTTCTCTGGGTTCCAAGAGACCCAGTACTTC

d_call: -
v_call: TRBV29-1
j_call: TRBJ2-3
clone_size: -
cdr3_aa: CSVGRTGTDTQYF
cdr3_nt: TGCAGCGTTGGCCGGACGGGCACAGATACGCAGTATTTT

d_call: -
v_call: TRBV27
j_call: TRBJ2-2
clone_size: -
cdr3_aa: CASSLRERAGELFF
cdr3_nt: TGTGCCAGCAGTTTACGGGAGCGGGCCGGGGAGCTGTTTTTT

d_call: TRBD1
v_call: TRBV7-2
j_call: TRBJ2-2
clone_size: -
cdr3_aa: CASSYLGQGNGELFF
cdr3_nt: TGTGCCAGCAGCTACCTGGGACAGGGGAACGGGGAGCTGTTTTTT

d_call: TRBD1
v_call: TRBV5-1
j_call: TRBJ2-7
clone_size: -
cdr3_aa: CASSPQSGQGTYEQYF
cdr3_nt: TGCGCCAGCAGCCCTCAAAGTGGACAGGGAACCTACGAGCAGTACTTC